The rows below give T cell receptor beta chains drawn from one sample of a study of Graves' ophthalmopathy and Graves' hyperthyroidism. Using its own MiXCR run on the multiplex PCR reads, TCRdb lists one record per CDR3 protein. The table has about 400,000 distinct CDR3 sequences, around 20% seen once. Material: peripheral blood. The receptor set was obtained from a woman under 30 with Graves' ophthalmopathy. Each CDR3 is given with its conserved first and last residue. The D gene is left open where the match is weak. Clone size is not always given. Where it is, it says once, few, many or a class for expanded clones.

abundance: -; d_gene: -; v_gene: TRBV9; j_gene: TRBJ1-3; CDR3aa: CASSVSGSGPGNTIYF; CDR3nt: TGTGCCAGCAGCGTATCAGGGTCCGGTCCTGGAAACACCATATATTTT
abundance: many; d_gene: -; v_gene: TRBV11-2; j_gene: TRBJ2-4; CDR3aa: CASSLVRGVGAKNIQYF; CDR3nt: TGTGCCAGCAGCTTAGTACGGGGAGTGGGGGCCAAAAACATTCAGTACTTC
abundance: -; d_gene: -; v_gene: TRBV6-2/TRBV6-3; j_gene: TRBJ2-2; CDR3aa: CASSYPVEDRDRRSGELFF; CDR3nt: TGTGCCAGCAGTTACCCGGTAGAGGATAGGGACCGAAGGTCCGGGGAGCTGTTTTTT
abundance: many; d_gene: -; v_gene: TRBV29-1; j_gene: TRBJ2-5; CDR3aa: CSVDMPKETQYF; CDR3nt: TGCAGCGTTGATATGCCAAAAGAGACCCAGTACTTC
abundance: -; d_gene: -; v_gene: TRBV28; j_gene: TRBJ2-5; CDR3aa: CASSFLQQETQYF; CDR3nt: TGTGCCAGCAGTTTCCTACAGCAAGAGACCCAGTACTTC
abundance: many; d_gene: -; v_gene: TRBV29-1; j_gene: TRBJ1-1; CDR3aa: CSAADDRAFF; CDR3nt: TGCAGCGCGGCGGACGATCGAGCTTTCTTT
abundance: once; d_gene: TRBD1; v_gene: TRBV12-3/TRBV12-4; j_gene: TRBJ1-1; CDR3aa: CASSSGQGGDTEAFF; CDR3nt: TGTGCCAGCAGTTCAGGACAGGGGGGGGACACTGAAGCTTTCTTT
abundance: many; d_gene: -; v_gene: TRBV4-2; j_gene: TRBJ2-2; CDR3aa: CASSLLGGTGELFF; CDR3nt: TGTGCCAGCAGCCTACTCGGCGGCACCGGGGAGCTGTTTTTT
abundance: -; d_gene: TRBD1; v_gene: TRBV24-1; j_gene: TRBJ2-4; CDR3aa: CATSRTGLNIQYF; CDR3nt: TGTGCCACCAGCAGGACAGGGTTGAACATTCAGTACTTC
abundance: many; d_gene: -; v_gene: TRBV6-4; j_gene: TRBJ1-1; CDR3aa: CASSDEENTEAFF; CDR3nt: TGTGCCAGCAGTGACGAGGAGAACACTGAAGCTTTCTTT
abundance: -; d_gene: -; v_gene: TRBV6-2/TRBV6-3; j_gene: TRBJ1-6; CDR3aa: CASSYDPGNSPLHF; CDR3nt: TGTGCCAGCAGTTACGATCCGGGAAATTCACCCCTCCACTTT
abundance: many; d_gene: -; v_gene: TRBV13; j_gene: TRBJ1-3; CDR3aa: CASSPVGRAGNTIYF; CDR3nt: TGTGCCAGCAGCCCTGTGGGCAGGGCTGGAAACACCATATATTTT
abundance: many; d_gene: -; v_gene: TRBV15; j_gene: TRBJ2-2; CDR3aa: CATSNVDTGELFF; CDR3nt: TGTGCCACCAGCAATGTGGACACCGGGGAGCTGTTTTTT
abundance: many; d_gene: -; v_gene: TRBV6-1; j_gene: TRBJ1-2; CDR3aa: CASSGRSIGKWDYGYTF; CDR3nt: TGTGCCAGCAGTGGAAGGTCCATCGGGAAGTGGGACTATGGCTACACCTTC
abundance: many; d_gene: -; v_gene: TRBV30; j_gene: TRBJ1-5; CDR3aa: CAWSAASPTNQPQHF; CDR3nt: TGTGCCTGGAGTGCGGCATCCCCAACCAATCAGCCCCAGCATTTT
abundance: many; d_gene: -; v_gene: TRBV9; j_gene: TRBJ2-2; CDR3aa: CASSVAGTGGTGELFF; CDR3nt: TGTGCCAGCAGCGTAGCTGGTACTGGGGGCACCGGGGAGCTGTTTTTT
abundance: many; d_gene: -; v_gene: TRBV27; j_gene: TRBJ1-3; CDR3aa: CASSSIPRRVKDTIYF; CDR3nt: TGTGCCAGCAGTTCTATACCCCGGAGGGTTAAGGACACCATATATTTT
abundance: -; d_gene: -; v_gene: TRBV30; j_gene: TRBJ2-7; CDR3aa: CAWSSLSVYEQYF; CDR3nt: TGTGCCTGGAGTTCTTTGAGCGTCTACGAGCAGTACTTC
abundance: many; d_gene: -; v_gene: TRBV5-1; j_gene: TRBJ2-7; CDR3aa: CASSGPMDEQYF; CDR3nt: TGCGCCAGCAGCGGACCCATGGACGAGCAGTACTTC
abundance: many; d_gene: TRBD2; v_gene: TRBV6-6; j_gene: TRBJ2-7; CDR3aa: CATELAKSSYEQYF; CDR3nt: TGTGCCACGGAACTAGCGAAGAGCTCCTACGAGCAGTACTTC
abundance: -; d_gene: TRBD2; v_gene: TRBV15; j_gene: TRBJ2-5; CDR3aa: CATAGGRRETQYF; CDR3nt: TGTGCCACGGCGGGGGGAAGGAGAGAGACCCAGTACTTC
abundance: many; d_gene: TRBD2; v_gene: TRBV6-2/TRBV6-3; j_gene: TRBJ2-2; CDR3aa: CAARGAGSVTPGELFF; CDR3nt: TGTGCCGCGCGGGGGGCAGGTTCAGTAACACCCGGGGAGCTGTTTTTT
abundance: -; d_gene: TRBD2; v_gene: TRBV28; j_gene: TRBJ2-5; CDR3aa: CASSRRLAGGPGETQYF; CDR3nt: TGTGCCAGCAGTCGTCGACTAGCGGGGGGGCCGGGAGAGACCCAGTACTTC
abundance: many; d_gene: -; v_gene: TRBV7-2; j_gene: TRBJ1-2; CDR3aa: CASSYRPLPNYGYTF; CDR3nt: TGTGCCAGCAGCTACAGGCCCCTCCCTAACTATGGCTACACCTTC
abundance: many; d_gene: -; v_gene: TRBV6-2/TRBV6-3; j_gene: TRBJ2-2; CDR3aa: CASGHRETGELFF; CDR3nt: TGTGCCAGCGGACACAGGGAGACCGGGGAGCTGTTTTTT
abundance: many; d_gene: -; v_gene: TRBV7-3; j_gene: TRBJ2-4; CDR3aa: CASSSQVGRKNIQYF; CDR3nt: TGTGCCAGCAGCTCCCAGGTGGGACGGAAAAACATTCAGTACTTC
abundance: many; d_gene: TRBD1; v_gene: TRBV6-2/TRBV6-3; j_gene: TRBJ2-2; CDR3aa: CASSYRTGTNTGELFF; CDR3nt: TGTGCCAGCAGTTACCGGACAGGAACAAACACCGGGGAGCTGTTTTTT
abundance: many; d_gene: -; v_gene: TRBV6-1; j_gene: TRBJ1-5; CDR3aa: CASILLGADQPQHF; CDR3nt: TGTGCCAGCATTCTTCTGGGGGCTGATCAGCCCCAGCATTTT
abundance: many; d_gene: -; v_gene: TRBV15; j_gene: TRBJ2-7; CDR3aa: CATSSRAGLAREQYF; CDR3nt: TGTGCCACCAGCAGTCGGGCAGGGTTAGCGCGCGAGCAGTACTTC
abundance: -; d_gene: -; v_gene: TRBV6-2/TRBV6-3; j_gene: TRBJ2-2; CDR3aa: CASSYRRAGELFF; CDR3nt: TGTGCCAGCAGTTACAGGAGGGCTGGGGAGCTGTTTTTT
abundance: many; d_gene: -; v_gene: TRBV6-5; j_gene: TRBJ2-7; CDR3aa: CASSYSGGHEQYF; CDR3nt: TGTGCCAGCAGTTACTCGGGGGGACACGAGCAGTACTTC
abundance: many; d_gene: -; v_gene: TRBV28; j_gene: TRBJ2-7; CDR3aa: CASSSFGGSAYEQYF; CDR3nt: TGTGCCAGCAGCTCCTTTGGGGGGTCAGCCTACGAGCAGTACTTC
abundance: many; d_gene: TRBD1; v_gene: TRBV18; j_gene: TRBJ1-2; CDR3aa: CASSQLGQDDYGYTF; CDR3nt: TGTGCCAGCTCACAACTAGGACAGGATGACTATGGCTACACCTTC
abundance: many; d_gene: -; v_gene: TRBV6-4; j_gene: TRBJ2-1; CDR3aa: CASSDSSGSYNEQFF; CDR3nt: TGTGCCAGCAGTGACTCTAGCGGCTCCTACAATGAGCAGTTCTTC
abundance: many; d_gene: TRBD2; v_gene: TRBV11-2; j_gene: TRBJ2-1; CDR3aa: CASSTQFQRGGKVNEQFF; CDR3nt: TGTGCCAGCAGCACGCAATTTCAGCGGGGGGGCAAGGTCAATGAGCAGTTCTTC
abundance: many; d_gene: -; v_gene: TRBV3-1; j_gene: TRBJ1-1; CDR3aa: CASSPATLLNTEAFF; CDR3nt: TGTGCCAGCAGCCCCGCCACATTACTGAACACTGAAGCTTTCTTT
abundance: few; d_gene: TRBD2; v_gene: TRBV6-1; j_gene: TRBJ2-5; CDR3aa: CASSLRTSAETQYF; CDR3nt: TGTGCCAGCAGTCTCCGGACTAGCGCGGAGACCCAGTACTTC
abundance: -; d_gene: -; v_gene: TRBV12-3/TRBV12-4; j_gene: TRBJ2-7; CDR3aa: CASSLDSGISYEQYF; CDR3nt: TGTGCCAGCAGTTTAGATTCCGGAATCTCCTACGAGCAGTACTTC
abundance: many; d_gene: -; v_gene: TRBV28; j_gene: TRBJ2-7; CDR3aa: CASMRALTSYEQYF; CDR3nt: TGTGCCTCAATGAGGGCACTCACTTCCTACGAGCAGTACTTC
abundance: -; d_gene: -; v_gene: TRBV6-2/TRBV6-3; j_gene: TRBJ2-2; CDR3aa: CASTRPLNANTGELFF; CDR3nt: TGTGCCAGCACCCGACCCTTAAACGCGAACACCGGGGAGCTGTTTTTT
abundance: many; d_gene: -; v_gene: TRBV5-1; j_gene: TRBJ2-2; CDR3aa: CASSLRRGGTGELFF; CDR3nt: TGCGCCAGCAGCCTTCGCCGCGGAGGGACCGGGGAGCTGTTTTTT
abundance: many; d_gene: -; v_gene: TRBV6-2/TRBV6-3; j_gene: TRBJ1-3; CDR3aa: CASSYSPGVSGNTIYF; CDR3nt: TGTGCCAGCAGTTACTCGCCCGGTGTCTCTGGAAACACCATATATTTT
abundance: many; d_gene: TRBD1; v_gene: TRBV25-1; j_gene: TRBJ1-5; CDR3aa: CASRAPGQGNQPQHF; CDR3nt: TGTGCCAGCAGGGCTCCGGGACAGGGTAATCAGCCCCAGCATTTT